The 20 T cell receptor beta chains presented below share a single source sample, sequenced in a study of cytomegalovirus exposure and HLA in healthy donors. The PCR had 60 Vbeta and 13 Jbeta primers. Profiled with immunoSEQ multiplex PCR; TCRdb holds only in-frame clones, not every one. The sample has fewer than 100,000 clones, over 65% seen once. Source material: PBMCs. The receptor source for this set is a man aged 35-49 years in good health and CMV-seronegative.

This sequence joins TRBV29-1 and TRBJ2-1; 9 nucleotides align to TRBD2. From germline, CDR1 is SQVTM and CDR2 ANQGSEA. The CDR3 runs to 14 residues. V lost 2 bases, J lost 6 bases, and 5 bases stayed unmatched. In DNA form, the CDR3 reads TGCAGCGTTGAACCCAGCGGGGGGCTCAATGAGCAGTTCTTC. It is translated as CSVEPSGGLNEQFF.

The chain carries TRBV18 and TRBJ2-3; D is uncertain. Per germline, CDR1 KGHSH and CDR2 LQKENI. CDR3 length equals 16 residues. Deletions cut 6 bases from V and 4 bases from J, with 20 bases between. The CDR3 loop is CASSIRETIGADTQYF. The CDR3 DNA reads TGTGCCAGCTCCATACGAGAGACAATCGGCGCAGATACGCAGTATTTT.

The V and J genes are TRBV5-6 and TRBJ1-1; 10 bases are shared with TRBD1. This CDR3 spans 15 amino acids. Germline V lookup: CDR1 SGHDT, CDR2 YYEEEE. V gave up 4 bases and J gave up 1 base; unmatched junction bases: 4. Here the CDR3 reads CASSRGQGKNTEAFF. The DNA of the CDR3 is TGTGCCAGCAGCCGGGGACAGGGGAAGAACACTGAAGCTTTCTTT.

This chain's CDR3 is CASSLGSSYEQYF. The CDR3 DNA follows: TGCGCCAGCAGCTTGGGCAGTTCCTACGAGCAGTACTTC. The V call is TRBV5-1, the J call TRBJ2-7, with D uncertain. CDR1 SGHRS and CDR2 YFSETQ come from the germline V gene. CDR3 length equals 13 residues. V shed 0 bases and J shed 1 base, with 5 bases lying between them.

This clone has only one observation. The chain couples TRBV19 to TRBJ2-5, with 10 nucleotides matching TRBD1. The closer fit of TRBJ2-7 to the DNA end suggests the J call may be wrong. Germline-derived CDR1 and CDR2 are LNHDA and SQIVND (reference sequence). This CDR3 has 17 amino acids. The CDR3 nucleotides read TGTGCCAGTACTCGGAGCGGGACAGGGGTTGGGGTCTACGAGCAGTACTTC. Its translation: CASTRSGTGVGVYEQYF.

The gene calls are TRBV28 and TRBJ1-5; TRBD1 matches at 8 bases. V dropped 0 bases and J dropped 6; count of bases not matched to a gene: 7. The CDR3 runs to 16 residues. In germline, CDR1 is MDHEN, CDR2 SYDVKM. CDR3 sequence reads: CASSLWTGAGFQPQHF. The CDR3 nucleotides read TGTGCCAGCAGTTTATGGACAGGGGCGGGATTTCAGCCCCAGCATTTT. Filled out from reference TRBV28 and TRBJ1-5, the complete variable domain reads DVKVTQSSRYLVKRTGEKVFLECVQDMDHENMFWYRQDPGLGLRLIYFSYDVKMKEKGDIPEGYSVSREKKERFSLILESASTNQTSMYLCASSLWTGAGFQPQHFGDGTRLSIL.

The V gene is TRBV18, the J gene TRBJ1-6; possible D gene TRBD1, 6 bases. Germline V gene data show CDR1 as KGHSH and CDR2 as LQKENI. The CDR3 extends over 15 amino acids. Trimming removed 4 bases from V and 5 bases from J, with 12 bases in between. The CDR3 region is CASSRPGQNNSPLHF. CDR3 DNA sequence: TGTGCCAGCTCACGGCCGGGACAAAATAATTCACCCCTCCACTTT.

This chain uses TRBV30 with TRBJ2-3; D remains ambiguous. CDR1 and CDR2 (germline): GTSNPN, SVGIG (reference sequence). V lost 2 bases, J lost 1 base, and 16 bases lay in between. The CDR3 length is 16 residues. CDR3 in amino acids: CAWSLFGGGRTDTQYF. Written as DNA, the CDR3 is TGTGCCTGGAGTCTTTTCGGCGGTGGCCGCACAGATACGCAGTATTTT.

This chain uses TRBV2 with TRBJ1-5, with 7 bases lining up with TRBD1. Germline-derived CDR1 and CDR2 are SNHLY and FYNNEI. The CDR3 has 16 amino acids. V lost 0 bases and J lost 6; bases outside the gene matches: 8. CDR3 DNA sequence: TGTGCCAGCAGTGAAGCGCTTCGACAGGGCGGTCAGCCCCAGCATTTT. Its translation is CASSEALRQGGQPQHF.

This clone was detected only a few times. V and J are TRBV2 and TRBJ2-7, with a tentative D call TRBD1 (6 bases). Germline lookup yields CDR1 SNHLY and CDR2 FYNNEI. V was clipped by 6 bases and J by 2 bases, with 17 bases between them. The length of the CDR3 is 15 residues. The DNA of the CDR3 is TGTGCCAGCAGGCAGACGCCAGGGGAAACCTACGAGCAGTACTTC. It translates to CASRQTPGETYEQYF.

This sequence joins TRBV5-6 and TRBJ1-1; 7 nucleotides line up with TRBD1. The CDR3 has 16 amino acids. Germline V gene data show CDR1 as SGHDT and CDR2 as YYEEEE. V shed 4 bases and J 3 bases; nucleotides not matched to a gene: 12. This CDR3 reads CASSLQGLTFDTEAFF. CDR3 DNA sequence: TGTGCCAGCAGCCTACAGGGGCTAACCTTCGACACTGAAGCTTTCTTT.

The rearrangement uses TRBV30 and TRBJ1-3; no definite D call. The CDR3 runs 12 residues. Germline V gives CDR1 GTSNPN, CDR2 SVGIG (reference sequence). V was cut by 0 bases and J by 4 bases, with 4 bases left in between. The CDR3 sequence is CAWSVAGNTIYF. The DNA of the CDR3 is TGTGCCTGGAGTGTCGCGGGAAACACCATATATTTT.

The chain recombines TRBV29-1 with TRBJ2-5, with 10 bases lining up with TRBD1. The CDR3 has 14 amino acids. Germline trimming cut 6 bases from V and 4 bases from J; bases unmatched to any gene: 8. The germline CDR1 and CDR2 sequences are SQVTM and ANQGSEA. CDR3 amino acids: CSVSTGGFGETQYF. CDR3 nucleotide sequence: TGCAGCGTCTCGACAGGGGGCTTTGGAGAGACCCAGTACTTC.

The chain joins TRBV7-9 to TRBJ2-7, with 8 nucleotides matching TRBD2. Germline V lookup: CDR1 SEHNR, CDR2 FQNEAQ (reference sequence). J gave up 1 base and V 7 bases, and 9 bases lay outside the gene matches. The CDR3 loop spans 15 amino acids. Here the CDR3 reads CASTPGLAGSYEQYF. DNA of the CDR3: TGTGCCAGCACCCCGGGGCTAGCGGGTTCCTACGAGCAGTACTTC.

This clone was picked up a small number of times. The V call is TRBV6-6, the J call TRBJ1-1; possible D gene TRBD1, 6 bases. This CDR3 region has 14 residues. The germline V and J ends were trimmed by 2 bases and 5 bases, with 12 bases remaining between them. CDR1 and CDR2 from the germline V gene are MNHNY and SVGAGI (reference sequence). The CDR3 sequence is CASSYDRPKTEAFF. The CDR3 nucleotides are TGTGCCAGCAGTTACGACAGGCCGAAGACTGAAGCTTTCTTT.

The chain employs TRBV7-9 and TRBJ1-4, with D perhaps matching TRBD1 (5 bases). The CDR3 spans 16 residues. V was shortened by 2 bases and J by 3 bases, with 13 bases between the two germline ends. Germline values: CDR1 SEHNR, CDR2 FQNEAQ (reference sequence). The DNA of the CDR3 is TGTGCCAGCAGCTTACCCGGGACTGCCCCTAATGAAAAACTGTTTTTT. This translates into CASSLPGTAPNEKLFF.

The chain employs TRBV11-1 and TRBJ2-7; 11 nucleotides match TRBD2. The germline CDR1 and CDR2 sequences are SGHAT and FQDESV (reference sequence). CDR3 size: 14 residues. The junction had 2 bases not matched to a gene; V was cut back by 5 bases and J by 2 bases. The CDR3 reads CASSRLAGTYEQYF. The CDR3 region has the DNA TGTGCCAGCAGCCGACTAGCGGGGACCTACGAGCAGTACTTC.

V gene TRBV11-2 combines with J gene TRBJ2-1; 8 bases fit TRBD2. This CDR3 comprises 15 residues. Germline lookup yields CDR1 SGHAT and CDR2 FQNNGV. Unmatched junction bases numbered 7, after V lost 5 bases and J lost 4 bases. In DNA form, the CDR3 reads TGTGCCAGCAGCCGAACGGGCGGGGGGTACAATGAGCAGTTCTTC. Translated: CASSRTGGGYNEQFF.

The J gene is TRBJ1-4, the V gene TRBV30; 7 bases agree with TRBD1. V was pared by 6 bases and J by 12 bases, with 13 bases of the junction left unmatched. In germline, CDR1 is GTSNPN, CDR2 SVGIG (reference sequence). The length of the CDR3 is 13 residues. CDR3 region: CACTTGLKKQLFF. The CDR3 DNA reads as TGTGCCTGCACGACAGGGTTAAAGAAACAACTGTTTTTT.

This chain joins TRBV6-1 and TRBJ1-6, with 8 bases aligning to TRBD1. With 6 bases clipped from V and 9 bases from J, the junction kept 7 bases outside the gene matches. The germline CDR1 and CDR2 sequences are MNHNS and SASEGT. The CDR3 sequence is 14 residues long. CDR3 sequence: CASRTGQGGSPLHF. CDR3 coding DNA: TGTGCCAGCAGAACAGGACAGGGTGGTTCACCCCTCCACTTT.